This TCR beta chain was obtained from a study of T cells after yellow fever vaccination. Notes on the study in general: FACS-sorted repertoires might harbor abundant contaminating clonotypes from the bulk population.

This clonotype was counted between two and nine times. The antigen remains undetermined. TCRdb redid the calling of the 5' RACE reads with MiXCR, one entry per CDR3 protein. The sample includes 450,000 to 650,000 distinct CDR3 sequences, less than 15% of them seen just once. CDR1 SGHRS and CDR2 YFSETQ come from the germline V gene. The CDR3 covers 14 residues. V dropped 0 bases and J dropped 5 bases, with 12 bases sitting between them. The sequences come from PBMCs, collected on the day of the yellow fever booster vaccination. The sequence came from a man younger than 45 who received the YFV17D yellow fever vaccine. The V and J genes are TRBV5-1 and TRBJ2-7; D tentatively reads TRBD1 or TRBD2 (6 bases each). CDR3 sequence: CASSLVGGGDEQYF. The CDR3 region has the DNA TGCGCCAGCAGCTTGGTAGGAGGGGGAGACGAGCAGTACTTC.